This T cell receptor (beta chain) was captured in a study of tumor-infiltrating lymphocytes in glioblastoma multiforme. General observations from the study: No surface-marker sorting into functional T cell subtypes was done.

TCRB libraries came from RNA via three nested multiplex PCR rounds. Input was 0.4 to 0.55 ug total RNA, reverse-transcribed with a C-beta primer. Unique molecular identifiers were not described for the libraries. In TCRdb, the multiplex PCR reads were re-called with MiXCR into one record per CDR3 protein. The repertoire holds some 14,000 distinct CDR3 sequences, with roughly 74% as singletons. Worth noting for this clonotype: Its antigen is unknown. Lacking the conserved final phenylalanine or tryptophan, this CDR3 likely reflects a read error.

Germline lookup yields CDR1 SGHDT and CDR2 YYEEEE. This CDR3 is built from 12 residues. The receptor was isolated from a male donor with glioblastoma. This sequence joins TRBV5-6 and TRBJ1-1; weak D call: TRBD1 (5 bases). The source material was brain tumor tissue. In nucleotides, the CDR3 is TGTGCCAGCAACTTGGGGCGTCTCGAAGCTTTCTCT. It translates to CASNLGRLEAFS.